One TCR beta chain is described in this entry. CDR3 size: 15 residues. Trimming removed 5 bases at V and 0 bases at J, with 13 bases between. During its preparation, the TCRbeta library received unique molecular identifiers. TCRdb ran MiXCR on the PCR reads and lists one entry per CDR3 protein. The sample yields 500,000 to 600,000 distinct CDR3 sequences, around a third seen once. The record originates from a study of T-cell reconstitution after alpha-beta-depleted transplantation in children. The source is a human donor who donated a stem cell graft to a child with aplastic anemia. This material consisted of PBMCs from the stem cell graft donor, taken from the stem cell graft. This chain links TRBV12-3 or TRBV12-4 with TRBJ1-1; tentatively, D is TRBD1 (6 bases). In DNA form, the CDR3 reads TGTGCCAGCAGTAGGGCAGGGGCGATGAACACTGAAGCTTTCTTT. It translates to CASSRAGAMNTEAFF.